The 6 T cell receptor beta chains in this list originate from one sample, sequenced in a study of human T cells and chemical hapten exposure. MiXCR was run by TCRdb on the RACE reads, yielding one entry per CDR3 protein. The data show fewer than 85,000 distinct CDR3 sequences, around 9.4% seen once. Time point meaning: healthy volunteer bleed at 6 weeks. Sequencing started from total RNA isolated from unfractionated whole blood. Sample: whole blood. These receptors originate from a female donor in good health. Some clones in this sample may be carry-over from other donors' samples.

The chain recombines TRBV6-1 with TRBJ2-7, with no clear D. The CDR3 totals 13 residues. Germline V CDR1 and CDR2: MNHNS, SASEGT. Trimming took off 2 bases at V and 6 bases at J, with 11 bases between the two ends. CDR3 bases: TGTGCCAGCAGTGAACCGTACATGGGCGAGCAGTACTTC. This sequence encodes CASSEPYMGEQYF.

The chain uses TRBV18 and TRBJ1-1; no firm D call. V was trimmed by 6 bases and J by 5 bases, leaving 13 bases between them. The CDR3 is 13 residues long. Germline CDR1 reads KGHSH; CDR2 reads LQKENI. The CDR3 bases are TGTGCCAGCTCCCCGCGAAGGGAAACTGAAGCTTTCTTT. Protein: CASSPRRETEAFF.

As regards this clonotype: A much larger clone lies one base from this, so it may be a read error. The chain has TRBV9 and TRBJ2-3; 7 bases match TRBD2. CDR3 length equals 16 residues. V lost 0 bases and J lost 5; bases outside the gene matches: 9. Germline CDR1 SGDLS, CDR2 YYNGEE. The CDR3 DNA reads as TGTGCCAGCAGCGTAGGGGGTAGCGGGTACAAAGATACGCAGTATTTT. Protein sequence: CASSVGGSGYKDTQYF.

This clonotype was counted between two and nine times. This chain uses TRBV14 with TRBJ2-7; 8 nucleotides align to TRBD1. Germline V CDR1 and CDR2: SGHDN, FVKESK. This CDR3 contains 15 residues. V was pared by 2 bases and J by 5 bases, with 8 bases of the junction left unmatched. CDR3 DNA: TGTGCCAGCAGCCAAATGACAGGGGTTGGGAACGAGCAGTACTTC. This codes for CASSQMTGVGNEQYF.

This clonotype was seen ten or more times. CDR3 in DNA: TGTGCCAGCAGCCCCTTGGGCGGGGAGCTGTTTTTT. Amino acid sequence: CASSPLGGELFF. The rearrangement uses TRBV3-1 and TRBJ2-2; D is unclear. The CDR3 extends over 12 amino acids. Germline assignment: CDR1 LGHDT and CDR2 YNNKEL (reference sequence). The germline V and J ends were trimmed by 4 bases and 7 bases, with 7 bases remaining between them.

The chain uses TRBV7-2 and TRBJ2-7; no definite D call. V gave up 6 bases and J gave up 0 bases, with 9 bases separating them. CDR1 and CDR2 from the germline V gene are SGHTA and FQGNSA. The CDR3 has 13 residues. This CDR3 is CASSKSSSYEQYF. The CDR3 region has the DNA TGTGCCAGCAGTAAGTCTAGCTCCTACGAGCAGTACTTC.